These 18 T cell receptor beta chains came from one sample sequenced in a study of cytomegalovirus exposure and HLA in healthy donors. The PCR ran on 60 Vbeta and 13 Jbeta primers. TCRdb's table, derived via immunoSEQ multiplex PCR, lists solely in-frame clones and lacks some. The sample records roughly 200,000 clones, 75% to 90% being singletons. What was sequenced was PBMCs. Every receptor here comes from a boy under 10 years old in good health and CMV-seronegative.

This chain links TRBV30 with TRBJ1-1; D remains ambiguous. Germline CDR1 GTSNPN, CDR2 SVGIG (reference sequence). This CDR3 region has 11 residues. Trimming cost V 1 base and J 11 bases, with 11 bases left between them. CDR3 sequence: CAWSDPQVAFF. The CDR3 nucleotides read TGTGCCTGGAGTGACCCCCAGGTTGCTTTCTTT.

This clone was seen a few times. The chain couples TRBV2 to TRBJ1-4; no definite D call. The CDR3 has 12 amino acids. V was clipped by 2 bases and J by 8 bases, with 6 bases between them. The germline V gene has CDR1 SNHLY and CDR2 FYNNEI. The DNA of the CDR3 is TGTGCCAGCAGTGAAAGAGGGGAAAAACTGTTTTTT. This translates into CASSERGEKLFF.

CDR3 amino acids: CAWSVRGRGNTIYF. The CDR3 DNA reads TGTGCCTGGAGTGTACGAGGGCGGGGAAACACCATATATTTT. V gene TRBV30 combines with J gene TRBJ1-3; no reliable D call. V shed 0 bases and J shed 4 bases, with 10 bases lying between them. From germline, CDR1 is GTSNPN and CDR2 SVGIG (reference sequence). The CDR3 runs 14 residues.

The chain joins TRBV2 to TRBJ2-3; 7 bases align to TRBD2. J gave up 6 bases and V 7 bases, and 4 bases lay outside the gene matches. Germline V gene data show CDR1 as SNHLY and CDR2 as FYNNEI. There are 12 residues in the CDR3. The CDR3 sequence: CASMLAGDTQYF. The CDR3 DNA reads as TGTGCCAGCATGTTAGCGGGCGATACGCAGTATTTT.

V and J are TRBV2 and TRBJ2-3, with D perhaps matching TRBD2 (6 bases). The CDR3 contains 11 residues. Trimming took off 8 bases at V and 4 bases at J, with 7 bases between the two ends. The germline V gene encodes CDR1 SNHLY and CDR2 FYNNEI. The DNA for the CDR3 is TGTGCCAGCGGCGGGGCAGATACGCAGTATTTT. Encoded protein: CASGGADTQYF.

The V gene is TRBV4-1, the J gene TRBJ1-6; TRBD1 aligns across 12 bases. Germline V gene data show CDR1 as MGHRA and CDR2 as YSYEKL. The CDR3 runs 14 residues. Germline trimming cut 5 bases from V and 10 bases from J; bases unmatched to any gene: 3. For the CDR3, the DNA is TGCGCCAGCAGCTACGGGACAGGGGGCTCACCCCTCCACTTT. It is translated as CASSYGTGGSPLHF.

J is TRBJ2-1 and V is TRBV30; 9 bases match TRBD1. Germline CDR1 is GTSNPN and CDR2 is SVGIG (reference sequence). This CDR3 spans 16 amino acids. J lost 6 bases, V lost 0 bases, and 9 bases had no gene match. CDR3 coding DNA: TGTGCCTGGAGTGTACCCGGGACAGGGCTGATCAATGAGCAGTTCTTC. The encoded protein is CAWSVPGTGLINEQFF.

V usage is TRBV30 and J usage is TRBJ2-7; no firm D call. The ends were cut back, 2 bases at V and 3 bases at J, with 8 bases in the middle. This CDR3 comprises 12 residues. Germline V lookup: CDR1 GTSNPN, CDR2 SVGIG (reference sequence). CDR3 amino acids: CAWSPLIYEQYF. CDR3 nucleotide sequence: TGTGCCTGGAGTCCCCTTATCTACGAGCAGTACTTC. The complete variable domain, with remaining parts taken from reference TRBV30 and TRBJ2-7, reads SQTIHQWPATLVQPVGSPLSLECTVEGTSNPNLYWYRQAAGRGLQLLFYSVGIGQISSEVPQNLSASRPQDRQFILSSKKLLLSDSGFYLCAWSPLIYEQYFGPGTRLTVT.

The gene calls are TRBV5-1 and TRBJ1-6; no clear D gene. Germline CDR1 is SGHRS and CDR2 is YFSETQ. The CDR3 is made up of 14 amino acids. With 3 bases removed from V and 7 bases from J, the gap between germline ends came to 11 bases. The CDR3 protein is CASSSGEGNSPLHF. CDR3 nucleotides: TGCGCCAGCAGCTCTGGTGAGGGAAATTCACCCCTCCACTTT.

The CDR3 loop is CASSLVRPSGGETQYF. Written as DNA, the CDR3 is TGTGCCAGCAGCTTAGTTAGGCCTAGCGGGGGCGAGACCCAGTACTTC. J is TRBJ2-5 and V is TRBV11-2; 10 positions agree with TRBD2. Germline loops: CDR1 SGHAT, CDR2 FQNNGV. The J segment lost 5 bases and the V segment lost 1 base, leaving 7 bases of the junction unmatched. The CDR3 totals 16 residues.

The chain uses TRBV28 and TRBJ2-1; 8 positions match TRBD2. The junction had 12 bases not matched to a gene; V was cut back by 4 bases and J by 4 bases. Looked up from germline, CDR1 is MDHEN and CDR2 is SYDVKM. This CDR3 is 17 amino acids long. CDR3 protein: CASSSLTGTRGYNEQFF. CDR3 nucleotide sequence: TGTGCCAGCAGTTCCTTAACTGGGACTAGGGGGTACAATGAGCAGTTCTTC.

A few counts support this clone. The chain employs TRBV2 and TRBJ1-4; a weak D match, TRBD1 (5 bases). V lost 0 bases to trimming and J lost 8 bases, with 13 bases between them. Germline CDR1 and CDR2: SNHLY and FYNNEI. CDR3 length equals 15 residues. The CDR3 is CASSEAGEGWEKLFF. In nucleotides, the CDR3 is TGTGCCAGCAGTGAAGCAGGGGAGGGTTGGGAAAAACTGTTTTTT.

CDR3 loop: CASRPGLAHYEQYF. The DNA of the CDR3 is TGTGCCAGCAGACCCGGACTAGCGCACTACGAGCAGTACTTC. The chain recombines TRBV6-7 with TRBJ2-7; 9 bases map to TRBD2. TRBV6-7 is given ORF status, its function remaining uncertain. The CDR3 covers 14 residues. V trimming: 6 bases; J trimming: 3 bases; junction bases outside the gene matches: 6.

The chain joins TRBV5-4 to TRBJ1-1; the D is unclear. V shed 3 bases and J shed 1 base, with 13 bases lying between them. The CDR3 covers 15 residues. Germline CDR1 reads SGHNT; CDR2 reads YYREEE (reference sequence). DNA of the CDR3: TGTGCCAGCAGCTCTAAAACCAACCGGAACACTGAAGCTTTCTTT. It encodes CASSSKTNRNTEAFF.

The V call is TRBV4-2, the J call TRBJ2-7; 8 bases are shared with TRBD2. Trimming removed 3 bases from V and 0 bases from J; junction bases left unmatched: 22. Germline V gene data show CDR1 as LGHNA and CDR2 as YNFKEQ. This CDR3 comprises 21 residues. DNA of the CDR3: TGTGCCAGCAGCCAGATCAATGGGCTCGTACTAGCGGAATTACTCTCCTACGAGCAGTACTTC. It translates to CASSQINGLVLAELLSYEQYF.

The rearrangement uses TRBV7-9 and TRBJ1-6; maybe TRBD1 (6 bases). Germline CDR1 SEHNR, CDR2 FQNEAQ (reference sequence). V lost 6 bases and J lost 8, with 26 bases in between. This CDR3 has 18 residues. The CDR3 DNA reads TGTGCCAGCAGACGACTCAAACCGGGACACTCGGGGCATTCACCCCTCCACTTT. Translating it yields CASRRLKPGHSGHSPLHF.

This chain connects TRBV27 to TRBJ2-7, with TRBD2 matching 10 bases. The CDR3 covers 15 residues. The germline CDR1 and CDR2 sequences are MNHEY and SMNVEV (reference sequence). With V trimmed by 5 bases and J by 4 bases, 8 bases remained unmatched. The CDR3 sequence is CASSTPSGSLYEQYF. CDR3 in DNA: TGTGCCAGCAGTACCCCTAGCGGGAGCTTGTACGAGCAGTACTTC.

The chain is built from TRBV29-1 and TRBJ1-1; D is perhaps TRBD1 (5 bases). Germline V gives CDR1 SQVTM, CDR2 ANQGSEA. The V and J ends lost 6 bases and 7 bases respectively, with 18 bases between them. The CDR3 is 13 amino acids. In DNA, the CDR3 is TGCAGCGTGGTCGTGGGGGGGTCTGGTGAAGCTTTCTTT. It codes for CSVVVGGSGEAFF.